The 25 T cell receptor beta chains listed next were all sequenced from one sample in a study of shared clonotypes between healthy human individuals. CD45RO negativity and positive selection for CCR7 defined naive CD8 cells, a population that excluded terminally differentiated effector memory CD45RA+ cells. Sequencing used immunoSEQ multiplex PCR; TCRdb keeps in-frame clones, though not all of them. In the table there are fewer than 1 million clones, roughly 96% of which are singletons. Sample: naive CD8+ T cells sorted from blood. These TCRs come from a man aged 25-45 years in good health.

The chain links TRBV10-3 to TRBJ2-5, with TRBD1 identical over 9 bases. The V gene's germline CDR1 is ENHRY and CDR2 SYGVKD. Trimming at V came to 10 bases and at J to 4 bases, leaving 10 bases not matched to a gene. The CDR3 has 14 residues. This CDR3 reads CATWTGDSGETQYF. Here the CDR3 DNA reads TGTGCCACCTGGACAGGGGATTCCGGAGAGACCCAGTACTTC.

The count of this clone is one. V and J are TRBV5-4 and TRBJ1-1; no firm D call. The germline gives CDR1 SGHNT, CDR2 YYREEE (reference sequence). The CDR3 totals 15 residues. Trimming cost V 4 bases and J 4 bases, with 17 bases left between them. The DNA for the CDR3 is TGTGCCAGCAGCCCCTCGTATTCGGGGTTCACTGAAGCTTTCTTT. Translating gives CASSPSYSGFTEAFF.

The V and J genes are TRBV27 and TRBJ1-5; 7 positions agree with TRBD1. V shed 4 bases and J 4 bases; nucleotides not matched to a gene: 4. Germline CDR1 MNHEY, CDR2 SMNVEV (reference sequence). The CDR3 has 14 residues. The CDR3 DNA sequence: TGTGCCAGCAGTTCGGGACAGAGGAATCAGCCCCAGCATTTT. It yields the protein CASSSGQRNQPQHF.

The V call is TRBV7-4, the J call TRBJ2-7, with unresolved D. CDR3 size: 17 residues. V was trimmed by 2 bases and J by 6 bases, leaving 23 bases between them. Germline V gene data show CDR1 as SGHVT and CDR2 as SQSDAQ. CDR3 loop: CASSLRRARTLGCEQYF. CDR3 bases: TGTGCCAGCAGCTTACGAAGGGCCCGGACGCTAGGCTGCGAGCAGTACTTC. Together with reference TRBV7-4 and TRBJ2-7, the CDR3 gives the full variable domain: GAGVSQSPRYKVAKRGRDVALRCDSISGHVTLYWYRQTLGQGSEVLTYSQSDAQRDKSGRPSGRFSAERPERSVSTLKIQRTEQGDSAVYLCASSLRRARTLGCEQYFGPGTRLTVT.

This rearrangement joins TRBV11-2 to TRBJ2-2; TRBD1 matches at 7 bases. This CDR3 comprises 15 residues. The germline V gene encodes CDR1 SGHAT and CDR2 FQNNGV. V shed 6 bases, J shed 6 bases, and the junction held 10 bases outside the gene matches. In nucleotides, the CDR3 is TGTGCCAGCAGTCGACAGGGTAGTGCTGCCGGGGAGCTGTTTTTT. It translates to CASSRQGSAAGELFF.

The J gene is TRBJ2-1, the V gene TRBV6-1; 7 nucleotides agree with TRBD1. Germline lookup yields CDR1 MNHNS and CDR2 SASEGT. After removal of 3 bases from V and 5 bases from J, the junction contained 19 bases not matched to a gene. This CDR3 has 19 amino acids. DNA of the CDR3: TGTGCCAGCAGTGATTGGGGAAAATCCGGCAGGGGGAAGGACAATGAGCAGTTCTTC. The encoded protein is CASSDWGKSGRGKDNEQFF.

The V gene is TRBV6-1, the J gene TRBJ2-3, with 11 bases fitting TRBD2. Trimming cost V 2 bases and J 3 bases; bases outside gene matches: 7. From germline, CDR1 is MNHNS and CDR2 SASEGT. The CDR3 is 17 residues long. In DNA, the CDR3 is TGTGCCAGCAGTGAACAAACTAGCGGGAGTTGGACAGATACGCAGTATTTT. This sequence encodes CASSEQTSGSWTDTQYF.

This clone has just one count. The rearrangement links TRBV7-9 to TRBJ1-1; D unclear. Germline assignment: CDR1 SEHNR and CDR2 FQNEAQ (reference sequence). This CDR3 has 15 residues. V was shortened by 1 base and J by 1 base, with 10 bases between the two germline ends. The CDR3 sequence: CASSLDVGSNTEAFF. The DNA of the CDR3 is TGTGCCAGCAGCTTAGATGTCGGTTCGAACACTGAAGCTTTCTTT.

This chain links TRBV13 with TRBJ2-2, with 8 bases fitting TRBD2. The CDR3 contains 18 residues. The germline V gene encodes CDR1 PRHDT and CDR2 FYEKMQ (reference sequence). V trimming: 0 bases; J trimming: 8 bases; junction bases outside the gene matches: 14. The CDR3 here is CASSLGLLYSGKSGELFF. The DNA for the CDR3 is TGTGCCAGCAGCTTAGGCCTTCTATATAGCGGGAAGTCTGGGGAGCTGTTTTTT.

The chain carries TRBV11-3 and TRBJ2-3; D possibly corresponds to TRBD2 (6 bases). V lost 4 bases to trimming and J lost 4 bases, with 6 bases between them. Germline CDR1 reads SGHNT; CDR2 reads YENEEA. CDR3 length equals 12 residues. CDR3 DNA: TGTGCCAGCAGCTCTAGCGCAGATACGCAGTATTTT. It encodes CASSSSADTQYF.

This clone is a singleton in its sample. The chain recombines TRBV7-2 with TRBJ2-7; D ambiguous. CDR1 SGHTA and CDR2 FQGNSA come from the germline V gene. V lost 3 bases and J lost 3, with 6 bases in between. The CDR3 has 12 amino acids. The CDR3 DNA sequence: TGTGCCAGCAGCTTCCTAAGCTACGAGCAGTACTTC. Protein: CASSFLSYEQYF. Full variable domain (rest looked up from reference TRBV7-2 and TRBJ2-7): GAGVSQSPSNKVTEKGKDVELRCDPISGHTALYWYRQSLGQGLEFLIYFQGNSAPDKSGLPSDRFSAERTGGSVSTLTIQRTQQEDSAVYLCASSFLSYEQYFGPGTRLTVT.

The chain employs TRBV27 and TRBJ2-5; the D gene is possibly TRBD1 (5 bases). The CDR3 has 14 residues. In germline, CDR1 is MNHEY, CDR2 SMNVEV (reference sequence). V gave up 3 bases and J gave up 5 bases, with 13 bases separating them. The CDR3 loop is CASSLAGPRETQYF. For the CDR3, the DNA is TGTGCCAGCAGTTTGGCAGGGCCGCGGGAGACCCAGTACTTC.

CDR3 DNA sequence: TGTGCCTGGATCGGGGGGGCTTGGACTGGGGCCAACGTCCTGACTTTC. Its protein product is CAWIGGAWTGANVLTF. This chain connects TRBV30 to TRBJ2-6, with 8 bases lining up with TRBD2. The germline gives CDR1 GTSNPN, CDR2 SVGIG (reference sequence). The V and J ends lost 4 bases and 2 bases, in that order; junction bases with no gene match: 7. The CDR3 length is 16 residues.

The J gene is TRBJ2-1, the V gene TRBV27; tentatively, D is TRBD1 or TRBD2 (5 bases each). Between the trimmed V and J ends, which lost 1 base and 7 bases, there was a span of 8 bases. There are 13 residues in the CDR3. Germline V gives CDR1 MNHEY, CDR2 SMNVEV (reference sequence). CDR3: CASSLLGENEQFF. CDR3 coding DNA: TGTGCCAGCAGTTTATTGGGGGAGAATGAGCAGTTCTTC.

The chain combines TRBV11-2 with TRBJ2-1; 11 bases fit TRBD2. V lost 2 bases to trimming and J lost 8 bases; unmatched junction nucleotides: 11. From germline, CDR1 is SGHAT and CDR2 FQNNGV. The CDR3 length is 17 residues. CDR3: CASSLSRGSGREDEQFF. In DNA form, the CDR3 reads TGTGCCAGCAGCTTATCGCGAGGTAGCGGGAGGGAGGATGAGCAGTTCTTC. The full variable domain, with the rest looked up from reference TRBV11-2 and TRBJ2-1, is EAGVAQSPRYKIIEKRQSVAFWCNPISGHATLYWYQQILGQGPKLLIQFQNNGVVDDSQLPKDRFSAERLKGVDSTLKIQPAKLEDSAVYLCASSLSRGSGREDEQFFGPGTRLTVL.

V and J are TRBV27 and TRBJ2-1; no reliable D call. The germline V and J ends were trimmed by 0 bases and 6 bases, with 6 bases remaining between them. This CDR3 has 13 amino acids. CDR1 MNHEY and CDR2 SMNVEV come from the germline V gene (reference sequence). In DNA form, the CDR3 reads TGTGCCAGCAGTTTATCGAAATTCAATGAGCAGTTCTTC. This gives the protein CASSLSKFNEQFF.

The chain couples TRBV5-1 to TRBJ2-1; 11 positions match TRBD2. The CDR3 has 15 residues. Trimming at V came to 6 bases and at J to 4 bases, leaving 6 bases not matched to a gene. Per germline, CDR1 SGHRS and CDR2 YFSETQ. CDR3 sequence: CASTIAGGIYNEQFF. CDR3 sequence (DNA): TGCGCCAGCACCATAGCGGGAGGGATATACAATGAGCAGTTCTTC.

The chain carries TRBV6-5 and TRBJ2-5; D may correspond to TRBD1 or TRBD2 (5 bases each). CDR1 and CDR2 from the germline V gene are MNHEY and SVGAGI. V was trimmed by 3 bases and J by 4 bases, leaving 18 bases between them. This CDR3 is 16 amino acids long. CDR3 in amino acids: CASSYGFSGTVETQYF. The CDR3 coding sequence is TGTGCCAGCAGTTATGGATTCTCAGGGACGGTAGAGACCCAGTACTTC.

The chain has TRBV7-9 and TRBJ2-5, with 10 bases that match TRBD2. With V trimmed by 6 bases and J by 0 bases, 4 bases remained unmatched. Germline CDR1 SEHNR, CDR2 FQNEAQ (reference sequence). The CDR3 contains 15 residues. In nucleotides, the CDR3 is TGTGCCAGCAGTCGGACTAGCGGCAACCAAGAGACCCAGTACTTC. It encodes CASSRTSGNQETQYF.

V and J are TRBV11-2 and TRBJ2-1; TRBD2 agrees at 7 bases. The trim removed 5 bases at V and 6 bases at J, leaving 10 bases unmatched. CDR3 length: 15 residues. Germline assignment: CDR1 SGHAT and CDR2 FQNNGV. CDR3 nucleotide sequence: TGTGCCAGCAGCCTAGGGCGGGAGTCCCCCAATGAGCAGTTCTTC. Translated, it gives CASSLGRESPNEQFF.

V usage is TRBV5-6 and J usage is TRBJ1-3; the D gene is possibly TRBD1 (6 bases). With 1 base removed from V and 4 bases from J, the gap between germline ends came to 21 bases. Germline loops: CDR1 SGHDT, CDR2 YYEEEE. CDR3 length: 18 residues. This CDR3 is CASSLKQGKLVYGNTIYF. DNA for the CDR3: TGTGCCAGCAGCTTGAAGCAGGGGAAACTAGTCTACGGAAACACCATATATTTT.

This rearrangement joins TRBV6-5 to TRBJ2-1; 7 positions agree with TRBD1. The CDR3 covers 13 residues. Germline V gene sequence: CDR1 MNHEY, CDR2 SVGAGI. The V segment lost 8 bases and the J segment 1 base; nucleotides outside the gene matches: 2. The CDR3 region is CASRDRSYNEQFF. DNA of the CDR3: TGTGCCAGCCGGGACAGATCCTACAATGAGCAGTTCTTC.

The chain is built from TRBV27 and TRBJ1-1; TRBD1 might be the D (6 bases). The CDR3 runs to 13 residues. Germline V gene lookup returns CDR1 MNHEY and CDR2 SMNVEV (reference sequence). V lost 11 bases and J 1 base, leaving 14 bases between the germline ends. The CDR3, as DNA: TGTGCCGCCGGCAGGGGTCGGAACACTGAAGCTTTCTTT. This sequence encodes CAAGRGRNTEAFF.

On this clone: This CDR3 is also generated by other DNA sequences in the sample. The gene calls are TRBV27 and TRBJ1-1, with 7 bases aligning to TRBD1. The CDR3 spans 14 residues. Germline V gene lookup returns CDR1 MNHEY and CDR2 SMNVEV (reference sequence). With V trimmed by 5 bases and J by 0 bases, 3 bases remained unmatched. CDR3 amino acids: CASSPGQLNTEAFF. The CDR3 bases are TGTGCCAGCAGTCCGGGACAGCTGAACACTGAAGCTTTCTTT.

The chain combines TRBV7-2 with TRBJ2-1, with 8 bases matching TRBD2. The CDR3 totals 17 residues. Germline V gene data show CDR1 as SGHTA and CDR2 as FQGNSA. With 2 bases clipped from V and 4 bases from J, the junction kept 10 bases outside the gene matches. In nucleotides, the CDR3 is TGTGCCAGCAGCTTACCAGGAGCGGGAGTAGGTTACAATGAGCAGTTCTTC. Translated: CASSLPGAGVGYNEQFF.